This is a list of T cell receptor beta chains from one sample in a study of OX40 agonist ivuxolimab in advanced cancers. Measured with immunoSEQ multiplex PCR; TCRdb has only the in-frame clones, and not every one. The sample has some 76,000 clones; 90% to 95% are singletons. The input for sequencing was CD4+ or CD8+ T cells sorted from blood, taken in a trial of the OX40 agonist ivuxolimab. These receptors came from an adult with an advanced solid tumor such as melanoma, head and neck, liver or kidney cancer. Each CDR3 is given with its conserved first and last residue. The order of the fields is J gene, V gene, D gene, CDR3 length, clone size, CDR3 DNA, CDR3 protein. A D gene is named only where the DNA matches it firmly. For some rows the clone size is stated as once, few or many, or as a class when expanded; others skip it.

>TRBJ2-3|TRBV13|TRBD1|13|once
TGTGCCAGCAGCTTGGACAGGGTGGATACGCAGTATTTT
CASSLDRVDTQYF
>TRBJ2-1|TRBV5-1|TRBD2|16|.
TGCGCCAGCAGCCCTTTACTAGCGGGGGGTCGGAATGAGCAGTTCTTC
CASSPLLAGGRNEQFF
>TRBJ1-6|TRBV19|.|13|once
TGTGCCAGTAATTCTGGAGGGCATTCACCCCTCCACTTT
CASNSGGHSPLHF
>TRBJ1-4|TRBV9|.|14|.
TGTGCCAGCAGCGTAGGGGGGCGCGGTGAAAAACTGTTTTTT
CASSVGGRGEKLFF
>TRBJ1-3|TRBV5-6|.|15|once
TGTGCCAGCAGCTTGGGCCCGAGCTCTGGAAACACCATATATTTT
CASSLGPSSGNTIYF
>TRBJ2-1|TRBV9|.|14|.
TGTGCCAGCAGCCCCCCAGGTGGGGAGGATGAGCAGTTCTTC
CASSPPGGEDEQFF
>TRBJ1-5|TRBV5-1|.|15|.
TGCGCCAGCAGCTTGGAACCCTCAGTGGATCAGCCCCAGCATTTT
CASSLEPSVDQPQHF
>TRBJ2-2|TRBV9|.|15|.
TGTGCCAGCAGCGTAGGTCAAAGGGCCGCCGGGGAGCTGTTTTTT
CASSVGQRAAGELFF
>TRBJ2-4|TRBV7-8|.|17|.
TGTGCCAGCAGCTCCCTCATGGGAGATCTAGCCAAAAACATTCAGTACTTC
CASSSLMGDLAKNIQYF
>TRBJ2-1|TRBV6-1|.|17|.
TGTGCCAGCAGTGAAGTGGGACATCTAAGCTCCTACAATGAGCAGTTCTTC
CASSEVGHLSSYNEQFF
>TRBJ2-2|TRBV5-6|.|15|once
TGTGCCAGCAGCTTTGGGACTGGAAACACCGGGGAGCTGTTTTTT
CASSFGTGNTGELFF
>TRBJ2-5|TRBV7-6|TRBD2|16|.
TGTGCCAGCAGCTTAGCGGTAGCGGGGGCCCAAGAGACCCAGTACTTC
CASSLAVAGAQETQYF
>TRBJ1-1|TRBV7-9|.|15|once
TGTGCCAGCAGCTTGGGCGGTCCCATGAACACTGAAGCTTTCTTT
CASSLGGPMNTEAFF
>TRBJ2-7|TRBV10-2|TRBD2|15|.
TGCGCCAGCAGTGGGACTAGCAGATTCTCCTACGAGCAGTACTTC
CASSGTSRFSYEQYF
>TRBJ1-2|TRBV19|.|14|once
TGTGCCAGTAGATTGGAGGGGCAAGAATATGGCTACACCTTC
CASRLEGQEYGYTF
>TRBJ2-3|TRBV7-3|.|15|.
TGTGCCAGCAGCTTAACGGGGTGGAGCACAGATACGCAGTATTTT
CASSLTGWSTDTQYF
>TRBJ1-1|TRBV7-9|TRBD1|17|.
TGTGCCAGCAGCTTAGTGGGACAGGGTCAGTGGGACACTGAAGCTTTCTTT
CASSLVGQGQWDTEAFF
>TRBJ2-7|TRBV16|TRBD2|12|.
TGTGCCAGCAGCCATCGGGGGGACGAGCAGTACTTC
CASSHRGDEQYF
>TRBJ2-3|TRBV7-2|TRBD2|16|.
TGTGCCAGCAGCCCTGGGAGTAGCGGGGTCACAGATACGCAGTATTTT
CASSPGSSGVTDTQYF
>TRBJ2-7|TRBV4-3|.|15|once
TGCGCCAGCAGCCAAGGGACAACTCCCCACTACGAGCAGTACTTC
CASSQGTTPHYEQYF
>TRBJ1-2|TRBV9|TRBD1|14|.
TGTGCCAGCAGCGTGGGCCAGGGGGACTATGGCTACACCTTC
CASSVGQGDYGYTF
>TRBJ2-2|TRBV15|TRBD2|17|.
TGTGCCACCAGCAGAGAGATGGGCGGGGGAGAAACCGGGGAGCTGTTTTTT
CATSREMGGGETGELFF
>TRBJ1-3|TRBV6-6|.|15|.
TGTGCCAGCACTCAACAGGGAGGGCCTGGAAACACCATATATTTT
CASTQQGGPGNTIYF
>TRBJ1-3|TRBV13|.|14|.
TGTGCCAGCAGCTTCAGGGGCTCTGGAAACACCATATATTTT
CASSFRGSGNTIYF
>TRBJ1-4|TRBV7-9|.|16|.
TGTGCCAGCAGCCCGAGAACAGGGTCGGGTAATGAAAAACTGTTTTTT
CASSPRTGSGNEKLFF
>TRBJ2-1|TRBV2|TRBD2|16|.
TGTGCCAGCAGTGAAGCCGTAGCGGGGGGGTATAATGAGCAGTTCTTC
CASSEAVAGGYNEQFF
>TRBJ2-7|TRBV5-3|.|13|.
TGTGCCAGAAAGGTGACAGGTTCTTACGAGCAGTACTTC
CARKVTGSYEQYF
>TRBJ1-4|TRBV5-5|TRBD1|14|.
TGTGCCAGCAGCCTGGGACAGGAAGGTAGAAAACTGTTTTTT
CASSLGQEGRKLFF
>TRBJ1-2|TRBV29-1|.|12|.
TGCAGCGTTGTTACCCCGGCGGGGAGCTACACCTTC
CSVVTPAGSYTF